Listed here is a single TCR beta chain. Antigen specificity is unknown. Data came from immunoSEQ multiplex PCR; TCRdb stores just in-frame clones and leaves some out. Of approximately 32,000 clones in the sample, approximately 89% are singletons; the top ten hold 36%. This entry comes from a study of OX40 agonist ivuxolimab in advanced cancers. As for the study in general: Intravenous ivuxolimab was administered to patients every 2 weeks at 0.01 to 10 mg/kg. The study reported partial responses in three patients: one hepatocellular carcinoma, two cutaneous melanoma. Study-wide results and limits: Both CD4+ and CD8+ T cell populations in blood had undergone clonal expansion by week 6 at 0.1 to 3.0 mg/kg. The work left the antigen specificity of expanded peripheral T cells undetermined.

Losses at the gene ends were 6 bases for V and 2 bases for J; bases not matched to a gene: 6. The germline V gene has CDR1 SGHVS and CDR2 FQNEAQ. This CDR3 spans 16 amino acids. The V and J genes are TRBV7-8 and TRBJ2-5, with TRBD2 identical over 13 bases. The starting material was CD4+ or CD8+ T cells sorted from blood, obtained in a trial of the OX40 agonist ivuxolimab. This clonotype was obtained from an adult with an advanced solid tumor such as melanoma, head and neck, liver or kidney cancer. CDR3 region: CASRPWGLAGQETQYF. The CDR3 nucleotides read TGTGCCAGCAGACCATGGGGACTAGCGGGGCAAGAGACCCAGTACTTC.